Here is one T cell receptor beta chain with its context. The time point is: persistent/refractory GD, antithyroid drugs over 5 years with positive TRAb. Construction of the TCR library relied on RNA isolated from PBMCs. These data belong to a study of regulatory T cells in long-lasting Graves disease. The authors built TCR beta libraries using iRepertoire HTBI primers and Arm-PCR of CDR3 regions. TCRdb re-analysed the multiplex PCR reads in MiXCR, keeping a single row per CDR3 protein. The repertoire consists of approximately 690,000 distinct CDR3 sequences, with 25% to 30% occurring once and the leading ten covering roughly 46%. The CDR3 is 14 residues long. V shed 6 bases and J shed 2 bases, with 17 bases lying between them. Germline lookup yields CDR1 DFQATT and CDR2 SNEGSKA (reference sequence).

The rearrangement links TRBV20-1 to TRBJ2-7; TRBD2 is a possible D gene (5 bases). The sequenced sample was peripheral blood mononuclear cells (PBMCs), obtained when the disease was refractory, from a patient treated with antithyroid drugs. This sequence was found in a female donor with Graves disease. In nucleotides, the CDR3 is TGCAGTGCAGAGGGATCCTTGGGGACCTACGAGCAGTACTTC. Its protein product is CSAEGSLGTYEQYF.